The 26 T cell receptor beta chains given below trace back to one sample, sequenced in a study of metastatic and nonmetastatic thyroid tumors. Patients had received no treatment of any kind before thyroid surgery. With MiXCR, TCRdb called clones anew from the PCR reads. The table records around 30,000 clones, 20% to 25% of them present only once. The sequencing input was blood. The receptors shown here come from a female donor with papillary thyroid cancer or a benign thyroid nodule (not recorded which). Some clones in this sample may be carry-over from other donors' samples.

This clone was seen at least ten times. The CDR3 sequence is CASSFGGGPNYGYTF. The CDR3 DNA reads as TGTGCCAGCAGCTTTGGAGGGGGGCCTAACTATGGCTACACCTTC. The J gene is TRBJ1-2, the V gene TRBV7-9; D might be TRBD1 (6 bases). CDR3 length: 15 amino acids. Germline V gene sequence: CDR1 SEHNR, CDR2 FQNEAQ (reference sequence). Between the trimmed V and J ends, which lost 3 bases and 0 bases, there was a span of 11 bases.

This clone appeared many times. The gene calls are TRBV3-1 and TRBJ1-2; unclear D gene. The CDR3 covers 11 residues. V was shortened by 0 bases and J by 8 bases, with 4 bases between the two germline ends. Germline V gene data show CDR1 as LGHDT and CDR2 as YNNKEL (reference sequence). The CDR3 DNA reads as TGTGCCAGCAGCCAAGAGAGCGGCTACACCTTC. Translating gives CASSQESGYTF.

This clone was picked up many times. The chain has TRBV20-1 and TRBJ1-2, with 8 bases lining up with TRBD1. The germline CDR1 and CDR2 sequences are DFQATT and SNEGSKA (reference sequence). This CDR3 is built from 14 residues. The trim removed 3 bases at V and 7 bases at J, leaving 10 bases unmatched. This CDR3 is CSARAQGASPGYTF. Here the CDR3 DNA reads TGCAGTGCTAGGGCCCAGGGGGCGTCCCCTGGCTACACCTTC.

This clone is medium-sized (0.01 to 0.1%) by share. The rearrangement uses TRBV12-3 or TRBV12-4 and TRBJ2-1; 10 bases align to TRBD2. The CDR3 runs to 16 residues. Trimming cost V 3 bases and J 4 bases; bases outside gene matches: 6. CDR3 sequence (DNA): TGTGCCAGCAGTTTTATTTCTAGCGGGAGTTACAATGAGCAGTTCTTC. This gives the protein CASSFISSGSYNEQFF.

This clone was recorded at least ten times. This chain joins TRBV15 and TRBJ2-1; maybe TRBD1 (6 bases). V was clipped by 0 bases and J by 7 bases, with 13 bases between them. Looked up from germline, CDR1 is LNHNV and CDR2 is YYDKDF (reference sequence). The CDR3 extends over 15 amino acids. CDR3 in amino acids: CATSRDRNRVNEQFF. CDR3 in DNA: TGTGCCACCAGCAGAGATCGTAACAGGGTAAATGAGCAGTTCTTC.

DNA for the CDR3: TGTGCCAGCAGAGGGACAGGCCGTGGGGAGCTGTTTTTT. This sequence encodes CASRGTGRGELFF. The chain uses TRBV3-1 and TRBJ2-2, with 8 positions matching TRBD1. V trimming: 6 bases; J trimming: 8 bases; junction bases outside the gene matches: 5. The CDR3 spans 13 residues. CDR1 and CDR2 from the germline V gene are LGHDT and YNNKEL (reference sequence). Looking up the rest from reference TRBV3-1 and TRBJ2-2 gives the full variable domain: DTAVSQTPKYLVTQMGNDKSIKCEQNLGHDTMYWYKQDSKKFLKIMFSYNNKELIINETVPNRFSPKSPDKAHLNLHINSLELGDSAVYFCASRGTGRGELFFGEGSRLTVL.

This chain joins TRBV3-1 and TRBJ2-7, with D hard to call. The CDR3 contains 15 residues. The germline gives CDR1 LGHDT, CDR2 YNNKEL (reference sequence). V was clipped by 1 base and J by 0 bases, with 10 bases between them. CDR3 sequence reads: CASSQGTLSSYEQYF. In nucleotides, the CDR3 is TGTGCCAGCAGCCAAGGGACCCTTAGCTCCTACGAGCAGTACTTC.

This clone has ten or more counts. With a much larger clone just one base away, this may be a read error. V usage is TRBV20-1 and J usage is TRBJ1-5; TRBD1 agrees at 9 bases. This CDR3 has 15 residues. Germline V gene lookup returns CDR1 DFQATT and CDR2 SNEGSKA (reference sequence). Trimming at V came to 7 bases and at J to 7 bases, leaving 14 bases not matched to a gene. CDR3 nucleotide sequence: TGCAGTGTTCTGAACGGACAGGGGCTGGGGCAGCCCCAGCATTTT. Its protein is CSVLNGQGLGQPQHF.

Remarks on this clone: A junction boundary mismatches the germline segment, possibly from a read error. The rearrangement joins TRBV9 to TRBJ1-3, with D perhaps TRBD1 (5 bases). Germline V gene lookup returns CDR1 SGDLS and CDR2 YYNGEE. The length of the CDR3 is 14 residues. In nucleotides, the CDR3 is TGTGTCAGCAGCGTGCAGGGATCTGGAAACACCATATATTTT. Amino acids: CVSSVQGSGNTIYF.

This clone has more than one count but fewer than ten. The V gene is TRBV6-1, the J gene TRBJ1-1, with D possibly being TRBD1 (6 bases). The ends were cut back, 7 bases at V and 1 base at J, with 10 bases in the middle. This CDR3 has 13 amino acids. The germline CDR1 and CDR2 sequences are MNHNS and SASEGT. The CDR3, as DNA: TGTGCCAGCACCCTGACAGGGAACACTGAAGCTTTCTTT. Protein: CASTLTGNTEAFF.

This clone occurred a few times. The CDR3 DNA is TGTGCCATCAGTGGACTAGCGGCCTCCTACGAGCAGTACTTC. Its translation is CAISGLAASYEQYF. The gene calls are TRBV10-3 and TRBJ2-7; TRBD2 agrees at 9 bases. After removal of 4 bases from V and 0 bases from J, the junction contained 1 base not matched to a gene. From germline, CDR1 is ENHRY and CDR2 SYGVKD. The CDR3 is 14 amino acids.

The gene calls are TRBV7-3 and TRBJ2-7, with D perhaps matching TRBD2 (6 bases). The CDR3 sequence is 16 residues long. CDR1 is SGHTA and CDR2 is FQGTGA in the germline V gene. The V gene lost 5 bases and the J gene lost 4 bases, with 21 bases spanning the gap. The CDR3 bases are TGTGCCAGCAGCCCCAACTTCCGGGACTTCCCTTACGAGCAGTACTTC. Amino acid sequence: CASSPNFRDFPYEQYF.

The sample holds a few counts of this clone. V and J are TRBV12-5 and TRBJ2-7; D could derive from TRBD1 or TRBD2 (5 bases each). The germline V gene has CDR1 LGHNT and CDR2 FRNRAP. This CDR3 has 14 residues. The V and J ends lost 6 bases and 9 bases respectively, with 21 bases between them. CDR3 sequence: CASGGRDRSWGQYF. CDR3 DNA: TGTGCTAGTGGCGGACGGGACCGCTCATGGGGGCAGTACTTC.

Many counts were recorded for this clone. The genes are TRBV20-1 and TRBJ2-3; D gene ambiguous. The CDR3 is made up of 14 amino acids. V dropped 1 base and J dropped 2 bases, with 10 bases sitting between them. Looked up from germline, CDR1 is DFQATT and CDR2 is SNEGSKA (reference sequence). CDR3 sequence (DNA): TGCAGTGCTAGAGCTCTCGGTTACACAGATACGCAGTATTTT. It is translated as CSARALGYTDTQYF.

This clone was recorded many times. The V call is TRBV13, the J call TRBJ2-7; maybe TRBD1 (6 bases). Trimming left V 5 bases short and J 0 bases short, with 14 bases between. CDR3 length equals 15 residues. Germline V gives CDR1 PRHDT, CDR2 FYEKMQ (reference sequence). CDR3 protein: CASSIGTRGSYEQYF. CDR3 coding DNA: TGTGCCAGCAGCATCGGGACCAGGGGCTCCTACGAGCAGTACTTC.

This clone came up many times. This rearrangement joins TRBV19 to TRBJ2-7, with 12 bases that match TRBD2. With 6 bases clipped from V and 4 bases from J, the junction kept 4 bases outside the gene matches. CDR3 length: 14 amino acids. Germline loops: CDR1 LNHDA, CDR2 SQIVND (reference sequence). CDR3 bases: TGTGCCAGTAGCTCTAGCGGGAGGGGATACGAGCAGTACTTC. The encoded protein is CASSSSGRGYEQYF.

This clone appeared once. This chain joins TRBV3-1 and TRBJ2-7; 9 bases are a match to TRBD1. Germline assignment: CDR1 LGHDT and CDR2 YNNKEL (reference sequence). This CDR3 has 14 residues. V lost 1 base, J lost 5 bases, and 3 bases stayed unmatched. The CDR3 protein is CASSQVTGGHEQYF. The DNA for the CDR3 is TGTGCCAGCAGCCAAGTAACAGGGGGCCACGAGCAGTACTTC.

This clone has a handful of counts. The chain has TRBV6-5 and TRBJ2-7, with D tentatively TRBD1 (6 bases). V gave up 2 bases and J gave up 3 bases, with 8 bases separating them. This CDR3 has 13 amino acids. Germline CDR1 is MNHEY and CDR2 is SVGAGI. The DNA for the CDR3 is TGTGCCAGCAGTTACCAACAGGGCTACGAGCAGTACTTC. Its translation: CASSYQQGYEQYF.

The chain is built from TRBV7-3 and TRBJ2-2, with 9 bases matching TRBD2. V was clipped by 4 bases and J by 5 bases; unmatched bases: 2. The CDR3 has 14 amino acids. CDR1 is SGHTA and CDR2 is FQGTGA in the germline V gene. CDR3 nucleotides: TGTGCCAGCAGCTCGACTAGCGGTACCGGGGAGCTGTTTTTT. It translates to CASSSTSGTGELFF. The variable domain in full, with the rest retrieved from reference TRBV7-3 and TRBJ2-2, is GAGVSQTPSNKVTEKGKYVELRCDPISGHTALYWYRQSLGQGPEFLIYFQGTGAADDSGLPNDRFFAVRPEGSVSTLKIQRTERGDSAVYLCASSSTSGTGELFFGEGSRLTVL.

In this sample, this clone turned up a few times. One end of the junction varies from germline; a read error may be responsible. V and J are TRBV27 and TRBJ1-6, with D tentatively TRBD1 (5 bases). Per the germline V gene, CDR1 is MNHEY and CDR2 is SMNVEV (reference sequence). The CDR3 sequence is 15 residues long. In nucleotides, the CDR3 is TGTGTCAGCAGTTCCTGGACATTGGGCAATTCACCCCTCCACTTT. It encodes CVSSSWTLGNSPLHF.

This clone was seen ten or more times. Relative to the germline gene, one junction end is altered; a read error may explain this. The genes are TRBV12-3 or TRBV12-4 and TRBJ1-5, with D possibly TRBD1 on 5 matching bases. There are 16 residues in the CDR3. The DNA of the CDR3 is TGTGCCAGCAGTCTAGCAGGACAAGTTTGGAGTCAGCCCCAGCATTTT. This sequence encodes CASSLAGQVWSQPQHF.

This clone is labeled as medium-sized (0.01 to 0.1%). The chain is built from TRBV6-1 and TRBJ2-5; the D call may be TRBD1 or TRBD2 (7 bases each). CDR3 length: 14 amino acids. Per the germline V gene, CDR1 is MNHNS and CDR2 is SASEGT. Trimming took 7 bases from V and 4 from J, leaving 16 bases between them. CDR3 bases: TGTGCCAGCACTTCCACAGGGGAGGGAGAGACCCAGTACTTC. Translated, it gives CASTSTGEGETQYF.

The sample holds a few counts of this clone. V is TRBV20-1 and J is TRBJ2-7; the D gene is possibly TRBD1 (6 bases). The V end lost 3 bases, the J end lost 2 bases, and 17 bases lay between the germline ends. The CDR3 extends over 15 amino acids. Per the germline V gene, CDR1 is DFQATT and CDR2 is SNEGSKA (reference sequence). The CDR3 loop is CSASLRGGNAYEQYF. For the CDR3, the DNA is TGCAGTGCTAGTCTCAGAGGGGGAAACGCCTACGAGCAGTACTTC.

In its sample, this clone was seen a few times. The germline gene is not matched at one end of the junction; a read error may be the cause. The rearrangement links TRBV6-2 or TRBV6-3 to TRBJ2-1, with TRBD2 matching over 9 bases. CDR1 MNHEY and CDR2 SVGEGT come from the germline V gene. The CDR3 spans 15 residues. The CDR3 spells CVSRASAGGYNVQFF. Here the CDR3 DNA reads TGTGTCAGCAGGGCCTCAGCGGGAGGCTACAATGTGCAGTTCTTC.

The chain combines TRBV20-1 with TRBJ2-1; no definite D call. With 2 bases removed from V and 4 bases from J, the gap between germline ends came to 12 bases. The CDR3 length is 14 residues. Per the germline V gene, CDR1 is DFQATT and CDR2 is SNEGSKA (reference sequence). The CDR3 DNA reads TGCAGTGCTAGAACCAGACTCCAGTACAATGAGCAGTTCTTC. It translates to CSARTRLQYNEQFF.

V is TRBV25-1 and J is TRBJ1-1; D is unclear. V was pared by 5 bases and J by 1 base, with 14 bases between. CDR1 MGHDK and CDR2 SYGVNS come from the germline V gene. CDR3 length: 15 amino acids. The CDR3 spells CASSSSQRSNTEAFF. The CDR3 nucleotides are TGTGCCAGCAGTTCCTCACAGAGGTCGAACACTGAAGCTTTCTTT.